This TCR beta chain emerged from a study of blood T cell repertoires in COVID-19. Overall study: The United States, Italy and Spain supplied acute and convalescent COVID-19 samples. T cells, B-cell-depleted T cells, or PBMCs supplied cDNA or gDNA.

The CDR3 is made up of 18 amino acids. Germline assignment: CDR1 MNHEY and CDR2 SVGEGT. The V end was cut by 0 bases, the J end by 4 bases, with 21 bases between. Per the authors' pipeline: For nucleated cells, counts were estimated from reference gene primer amplification. Produced via immunoSEQ multiplex PCR; TCRdb's table is partial and in-frame only. The D gene and trimming were derived from the DNA, and the V and J assignments and clone size from that table. This table has around 160,000 clones, 87% appearing once. All enrollees were roughly 18 to 89 years old and from about 24 US areas. The sample taken for sequencing was PBMCs or T cells enriched from blood (not recorded which). This clonotype originated in a woman in her forties who had been exposed to COVID-19. This chain connects TRBV6-2 or TRBV6-3 to TRBJ1-1; D remains ambiguous. CDR3 residues: CASSYSPKNPIKSTEAFF. CDR3 in DNA: TGTGCCAGCAGTTACTCCCCAAAGAATCCGATCAAGAGCACTGAAGCTTTCTTT.